The sequence of this T cell receptor (beta chain) was determined in a study of T cells in Graves' hyperthyroidism and ophthalmopathy. Amplified TCR beta CDR3 regions came from RNA transcripts. Using the HTBI primer set, a first-round RT-PCR was run on the TCR CDR3. TCRdb analysed the multiplex PCR reads with MiXCR anew, one entry per CDR3 protein. This table has about 580,000 distinct CDR3 sequences, more than 45% appearing once. The germline V gene has CDR1 GTSNPN and CDR2 SVGIG (reference sequence). The V end lost 3 bases, the J end lost 1 base, and 12 bases lay between the germline ends. The CDR3 consists of 14 residues. Diagnoses were established using clinical symptoms, serum thyroxine and TRAb, thyroid ultrasound and orbital computed tomography.

The material sequenced was peripheral blood or thyroid tissue (not recorded which). This chain uses TRBV30 with TRBJ2-5; D remains ambiguous. This clonotype was obtained from a woman under 30 with Graves' hyperthyroidism. The CDR3 DNA sequence: TGTGCCTGGAGGGTACAGCAAATCCAAGAGACCCAGTACTTC. Protein: CAWRVQQIQETQYF.